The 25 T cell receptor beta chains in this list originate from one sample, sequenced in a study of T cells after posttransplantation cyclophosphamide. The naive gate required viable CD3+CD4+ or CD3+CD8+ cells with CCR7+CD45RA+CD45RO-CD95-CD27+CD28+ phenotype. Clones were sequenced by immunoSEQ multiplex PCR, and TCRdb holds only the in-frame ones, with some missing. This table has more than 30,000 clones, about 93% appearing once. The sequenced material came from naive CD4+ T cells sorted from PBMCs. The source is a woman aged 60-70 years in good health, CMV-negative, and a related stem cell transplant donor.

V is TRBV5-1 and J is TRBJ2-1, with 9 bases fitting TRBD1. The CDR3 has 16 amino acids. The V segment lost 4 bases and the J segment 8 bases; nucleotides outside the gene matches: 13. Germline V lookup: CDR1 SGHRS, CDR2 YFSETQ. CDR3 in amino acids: CASSRRDREGNDEQFF. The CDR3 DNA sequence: TGCGCCAGCAGCCGCCGGGACAGGGAAGGGAACGATGAGCAGTTCTTC. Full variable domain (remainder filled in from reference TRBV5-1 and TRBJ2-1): KAGVTQTPRYLIKTRGQQVTLSCSPISGHRSVSWYQQTPGQGLQFLFEYFSETQRNKGNFPGRFSGRQFSNSRSEMNVSTLELGDSALYLCASSRRDREGNDEQFFGPGTRLTVL.

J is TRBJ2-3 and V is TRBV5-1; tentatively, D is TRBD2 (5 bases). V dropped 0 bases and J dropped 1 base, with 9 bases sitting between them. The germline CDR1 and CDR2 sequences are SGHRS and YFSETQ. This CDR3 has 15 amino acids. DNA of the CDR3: TGCGCCAGCAGCTTGGCGGGGTCCCGCACAGATACGCAGTATTTT. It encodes CASSLAGSRTDTQYF.

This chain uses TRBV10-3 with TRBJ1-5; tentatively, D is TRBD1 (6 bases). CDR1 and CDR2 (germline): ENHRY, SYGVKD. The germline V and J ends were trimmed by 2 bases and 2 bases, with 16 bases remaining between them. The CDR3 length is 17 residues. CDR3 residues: CAISEVRGGAGNQPQHF. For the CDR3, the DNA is TGTGCCATCAGTGAGGTCCGCGGGGGGGCCGGCAATCAGCCCCAGCATTTT.

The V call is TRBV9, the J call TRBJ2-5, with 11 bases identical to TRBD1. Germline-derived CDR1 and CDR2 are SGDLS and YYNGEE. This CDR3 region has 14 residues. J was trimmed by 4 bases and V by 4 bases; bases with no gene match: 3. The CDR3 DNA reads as TGTGCCAGCAGCCGGGACAGGGGGGTAGAGACCCAGTACTTC. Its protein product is CASSRDRGVETQYF.

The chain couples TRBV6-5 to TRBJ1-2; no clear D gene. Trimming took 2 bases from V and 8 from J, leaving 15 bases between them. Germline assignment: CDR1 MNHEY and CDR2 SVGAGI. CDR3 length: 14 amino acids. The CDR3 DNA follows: TGTGCCAGCAGTTACGGAGACTCCCACGGGGGCTACACCTTC. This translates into CASSYGDSHGGYTF.

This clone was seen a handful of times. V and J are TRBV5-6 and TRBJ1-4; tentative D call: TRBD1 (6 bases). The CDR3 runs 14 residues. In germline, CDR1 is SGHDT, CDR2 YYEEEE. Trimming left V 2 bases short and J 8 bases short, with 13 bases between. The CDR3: CASSLQGPGEKLFF. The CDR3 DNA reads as TGTGCCAGCAGCTTACAGGGTCCCGGGGAAAAACTGTTTTTT.

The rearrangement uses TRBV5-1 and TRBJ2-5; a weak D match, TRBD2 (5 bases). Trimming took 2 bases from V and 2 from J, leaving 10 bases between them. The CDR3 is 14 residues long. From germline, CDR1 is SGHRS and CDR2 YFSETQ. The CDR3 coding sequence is TGCGCCAGCAGCTTAGAGGACTTACAAGAGACCCAGTACTTC. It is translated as CASSLEDLQETQYF.

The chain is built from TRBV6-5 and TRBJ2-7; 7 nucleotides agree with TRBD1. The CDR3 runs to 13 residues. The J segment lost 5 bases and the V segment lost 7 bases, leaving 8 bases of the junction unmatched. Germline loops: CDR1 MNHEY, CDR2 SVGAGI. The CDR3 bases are TGTGCCAGCACTACGACAGGGAAACACGAGCAGTACTTC. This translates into CASTTTGKHEQYF.

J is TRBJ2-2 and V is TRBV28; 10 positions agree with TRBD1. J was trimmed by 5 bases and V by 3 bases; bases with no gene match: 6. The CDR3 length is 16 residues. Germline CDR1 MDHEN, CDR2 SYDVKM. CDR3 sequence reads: CASSFGGQGRTGELFF. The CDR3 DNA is TGTGCCAGCAGTTTTGGGGGACAGGGGAGGACCGGGGAGCTGTTTTTT.

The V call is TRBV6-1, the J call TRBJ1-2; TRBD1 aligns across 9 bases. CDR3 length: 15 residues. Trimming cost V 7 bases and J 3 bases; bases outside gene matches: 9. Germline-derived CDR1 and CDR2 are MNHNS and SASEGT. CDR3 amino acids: CASKIPRDRDYGYTF. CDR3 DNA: TGTGCCAGCAAGATTCCCCGGGACAGGGACTATGGCTACACCTTC.

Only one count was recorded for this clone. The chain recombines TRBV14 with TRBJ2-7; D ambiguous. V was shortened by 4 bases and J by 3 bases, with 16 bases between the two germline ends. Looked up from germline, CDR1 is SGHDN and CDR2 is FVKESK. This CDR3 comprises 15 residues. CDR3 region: CASSLFVPGRYEQYF. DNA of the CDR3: TGTGCCAGCAGCCTCTTCGTCCCAGGCCGCTACGAGCAGTACTTC.

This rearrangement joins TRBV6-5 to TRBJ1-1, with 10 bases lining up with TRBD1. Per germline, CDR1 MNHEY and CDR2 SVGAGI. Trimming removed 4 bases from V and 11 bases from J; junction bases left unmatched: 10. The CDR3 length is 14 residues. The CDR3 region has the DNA TGTGCCAGCAGTTCCCGGGACAGGGGTAATGAGGCTTTCTTT. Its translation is CASSSRDRGNEAFF.

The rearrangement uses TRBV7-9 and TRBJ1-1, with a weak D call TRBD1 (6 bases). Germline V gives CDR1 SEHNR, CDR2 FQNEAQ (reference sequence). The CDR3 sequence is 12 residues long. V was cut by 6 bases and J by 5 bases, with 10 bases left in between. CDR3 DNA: TGTGCCAGCAGTCCACAGGGTACTGAAGCTTTCTTT. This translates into CASSPQGTEAFF.

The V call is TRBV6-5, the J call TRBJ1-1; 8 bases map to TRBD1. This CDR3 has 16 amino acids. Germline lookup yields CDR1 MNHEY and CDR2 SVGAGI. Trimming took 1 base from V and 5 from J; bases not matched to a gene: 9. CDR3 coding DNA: TGTGCCAGCAGTTACTGGCAGGGGGCGATGCGTACTGAAGCTTTCTTT. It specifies CASSYWQGAMRTEAFF.

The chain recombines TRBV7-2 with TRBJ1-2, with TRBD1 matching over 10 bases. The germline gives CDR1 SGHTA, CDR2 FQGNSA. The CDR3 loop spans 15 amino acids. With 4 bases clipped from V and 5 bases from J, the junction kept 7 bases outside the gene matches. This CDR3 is CASSSYSGQGYGYTF. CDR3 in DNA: TGTGCCAGCAGCTCGTACTCGGGACAGGGGTATGGCTACACCTTC.

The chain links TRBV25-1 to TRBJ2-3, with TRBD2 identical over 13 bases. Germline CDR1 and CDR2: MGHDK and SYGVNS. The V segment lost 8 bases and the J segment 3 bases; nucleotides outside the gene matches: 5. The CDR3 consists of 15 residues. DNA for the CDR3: TGTGCCAGCGGGACTAGCGGGGAGGTGACAGATACGCAGTATTTT. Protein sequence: CASGTSGEVTDTQYF.

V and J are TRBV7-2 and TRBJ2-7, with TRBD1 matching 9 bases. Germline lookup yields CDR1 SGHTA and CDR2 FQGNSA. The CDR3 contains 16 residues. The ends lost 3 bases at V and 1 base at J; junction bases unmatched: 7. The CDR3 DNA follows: TGTGCCAGCAGCTTTAGGGGACAGGGAGGGTCCTACGAGCAGTACTTC. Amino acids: CASSFRGQGGSYEQYF.

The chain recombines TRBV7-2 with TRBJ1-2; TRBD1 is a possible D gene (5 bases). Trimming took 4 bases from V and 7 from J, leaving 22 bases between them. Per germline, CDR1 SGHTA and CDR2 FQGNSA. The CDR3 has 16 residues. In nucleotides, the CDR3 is TGTGCCAGCAGCTCCGCTGGGCGGGGCGGTTCTCGTGGCTACACCTTC. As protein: CASSSAGRGGSRGYTF.

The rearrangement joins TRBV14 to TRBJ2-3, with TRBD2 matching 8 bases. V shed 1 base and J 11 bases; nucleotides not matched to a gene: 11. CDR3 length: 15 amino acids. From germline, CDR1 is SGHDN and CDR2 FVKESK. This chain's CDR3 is CASSQALAGRGEQYF. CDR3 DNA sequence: TGTGCCAGCAGCCAAGCTCTAGCGGGCCGGGGGGAGCAGTATTTT.

CDR3 bases: TGTGCCAGCAGCCTCGGGGGAACGTACAAGAATGAGCAGTTCTTC. Translation: CASSLGGTYKNEQFF. The chain joins TRBV11-2 to TRBJ2-1; D possibly corresponds to TRBD2 (6 bases). V lost 5 bases to trimming and J lost 7 bases, with 18 bases between them. CDR1 and CDR2 from the germline V gene are SGHAT and FQNNGV. The CDR3 consists of 15 residues.

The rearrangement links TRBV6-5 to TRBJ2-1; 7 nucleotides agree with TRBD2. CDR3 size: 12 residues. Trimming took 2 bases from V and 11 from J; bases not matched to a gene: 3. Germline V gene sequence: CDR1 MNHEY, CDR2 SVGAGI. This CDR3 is CASSYGGVKQFF. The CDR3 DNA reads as TGTGCCAGCAGTTACGGGGGGGTAAAGCAGTTCTTC.

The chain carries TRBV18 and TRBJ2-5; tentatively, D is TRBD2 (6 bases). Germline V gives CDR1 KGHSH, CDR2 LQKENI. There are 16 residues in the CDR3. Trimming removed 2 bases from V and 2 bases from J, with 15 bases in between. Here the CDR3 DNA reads TGTGCCAGCTCACCAACCCTGACTAGTTGGCAAGAGACCCAGTACTTC. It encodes CASSPTLTSWQETQYF.

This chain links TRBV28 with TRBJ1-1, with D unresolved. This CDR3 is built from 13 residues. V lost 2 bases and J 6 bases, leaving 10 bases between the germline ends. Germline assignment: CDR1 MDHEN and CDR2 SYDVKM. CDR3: CASSLGGFSEAFF. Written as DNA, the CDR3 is TGTGCCAGCAGTTTAGGCGGCTTCTCTGAAGCTTTCTTT.

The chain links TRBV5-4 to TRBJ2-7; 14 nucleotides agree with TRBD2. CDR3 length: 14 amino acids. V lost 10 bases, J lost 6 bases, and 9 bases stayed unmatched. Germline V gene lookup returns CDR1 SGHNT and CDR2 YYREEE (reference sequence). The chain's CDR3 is CAGGLAGGLGEQYF. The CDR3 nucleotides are TGTGCCGGAGGACTAGCGGGGGGCCTTGGCGAGCAGTACTTC.

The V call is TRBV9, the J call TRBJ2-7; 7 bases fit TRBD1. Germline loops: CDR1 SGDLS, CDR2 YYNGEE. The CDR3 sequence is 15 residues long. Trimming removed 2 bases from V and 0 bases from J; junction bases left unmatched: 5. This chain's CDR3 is CASSVSTGSSYEQYF. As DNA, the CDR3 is TGTGCCAGCAGCGTCTCGACAGGGAGCTCCTACGAGCAGTACTTC.